This T cell receptor (beta chain) was recorded in a study of immune cell composition in non-small cell lung cancer. Notes on this clone: This specimen includes other DNA sequences encoding the same CDR3.

Sequencing was performed with immunoSEQ multiplex PCR; in TCRdb, only in-frame clones are kept and a portion is missing. The data contain 2,000 to 3,000 clones, almost 75% of them singletons. Trimming removed 6 bases at V and 8 bases at J, with 13 bases between. CDR1 is MNHNY, CDR2 SVGAGI, per germline (reference sequence). The CDR3 sequence is 12 residues long. This same sample was also taken into another study, of CD4 T cells in lung cancer.

This sequence was found in a human donor with non-small cell lung cancer. Sequences were obtained from lung tumor tissue. This chain connects TRBV6-6 to TRBJ1-1; D is uncertain. The CDR3 loop reads CASRKTTPEAFF. CDR3 coding DNA: TGTGCCAGCAGAAAAACTACACCAGAAGCTTTCTTT.